This TCR beta chain derives from a study of blood T cell repertoires in COVID-19. Whole-study context: Sites across the United States, Italy and Spain contributed samples from acute and convalescent COVID-19. Sources were T cells, B-cell-depleted T cells, or PBMCs; the material itself was cDNA or gDNA.

As originally analysed: Counts of nucleated cells, estimated from reference gene primer amplification, were obtained. Measured with immunoSEQ multiplex PCR; TCRdb has only the in-frame clones, and not every one. Clone size and the V and J calls come from that table; the DNA yielded D and trimming. This table has about 200,000 clones, approximately 86% appearing once. This study enrolled people aged 18 to 89 from roughly 24 US geographic areas. The J segment lost 7 bases and the V segment lost 2 bases, leaving 8 bases of the junction unmatched. Germline V CDR1 and CDR2: MDHEN, SYDVKM. The CDR3 runs to 16 residues.

The chain recombines TRBV28 with TRBJ1-2, with 12 bases lining up with TRBD1. Material for sequencing was PBMCs or T cells enriched from blood (not recorded which). The clonotype was recovered from a woman in her thirties or forties with acute COVID-19. The chain's CDR3 is CASSLTGTGGGGGYTF. For the CDR3, the DNA is TGTGCCAGCAGTTTAACCGGGACAGGGGGCGGAGGTGGCTACACCTTC.